This TCR beta chain comes out of a study of beta chain features in type 1 diabetes. Study-level information: Patients and healthy donors were similar in age, gender and cell yields.

Expressed TCRB transcripts were sequenced because the entire RNA isolate underwent reverse transcription. Sequencing was performed with immunoSEQ multiplex PCR; in TCRdb, only in-frame clones are kept and a portion is missing. The sample carries about 140,000 clones, 6.9% recorded once. CDR3 length: 14 amino acids. With V trimmed by 2 bases and J by 5 bases, 4 bases remained unmatched. The germline CDR1 and CDR2 sequences are SGHRS and YFSETQ. This sequence was found in a woman aged 30 to 39 in good health. The J gene is TRBJ2-1, the V gene TRBV5-1; TRBD2 matches at 7 bases. The sequencing input was central memory CD4+ T cells from blood. Here the CDR3 reads CASSLRAGNNEQFF. CDR3 nucleotides: TGCGCCAGCAGCTTACGAGCGGGAAACAATGAGCAGTTCTTC.